Each of the 15 T cell receptor beta chains below was sequenced from the same sample in a study of human T cells and chemical hapten exposure. The total RNA was obtained from whole blood that was not fractionated. TCRdb independently ran MiXCR on the 5' RACE reads; one entry per CDR3 protein. The sample has about 140,000 distinct CDR3 sequences, around 4% seen once. Receptors originate from a female donor in good health.

In this sample, this clonotype turned up many times. This sequence joins TRBV28 and TRBJ2-1, with 9 positions matching TRBD2. CDR3 length equals 13 residues. The V gene's germline CDR1 is MDHEN and CDR2 SYDVKM. J was trimmed by 14 bases and V by 6 bases; bases with no gene match: 11. CDR3 sequence (DNA): TGTGCCAGCAGACTGAGCGGGGGGTTCAGCGAGTTCTTC. It is translated as CASRLSGGFSEFF.

The table lists this clonotype with many counts. V usage is TRBV9 and J usage is TRBJ1-1; no clear D gene. The V end was cut by 6 bases, the J end by 0 bases, with 12 bases between. This CDR3 contains 14 residues. CDR1 is SGDLS and CDR2 is YYNGEE in the germline V gene. CDR3 sequence (DNA): TGTGCCAGCACCCCGCTGGCCATGAACACTGAAGCTTTCTTT. This translates into CASTPLAMNTEAFF.

Turning to this clonotype: This may stem from a read error, because a much larger clone lies one nucleotide away. The chain couples TRBV2 to TRBJ1-2, with TRBD1 identical over 8 bases. There are 13 residues in the CDR3. From germline, CDR1 is SNHLY and CDR2 FYNNEI. CDR3 sequence reads: CVSSPRTGLGYTF. The CDR3 region has the DNA TGTGTCAGCAGCCCCCGGACAGGGCTGGGCTACACCTTC.

This clonotype was detected ten times or more. The gene calls are TRBV5-1 and TRBJ2-7; 12 bases match TRBD2. V lost 7 bases, J lost 5 bases, and 10 bases stayed unmatched. Germline CDR1 SGHRS, CDR2 YFSETQ. CDR3 length: 15 amino acids. In DNA, the CDR3 is TGCGCCAGCTTTCGTAGACTAGCGGGGGCCCACGAGCAGTACTTC. Translating it yields CASFRRLAGAHEQYF.

This clonotype was seen repeatedly, ten times or more. The chain couples TRBV2 to TRBJ2-3; D possibly corresponds to TRBD2 (6 bases). CDR1 SNHLY and CDR2 FYNNEI come from the germline V gene. This CDR3 has 12 amino acids. V lost 6 bases, J lost 4 bases, and 8 bases lay in between. In DNA, the CDR3 is TGTGCCAGCAGGGGGACTCCAGATACGCAGTATTTT. Encoded protein: CASRGTPDTQYF.

This clonotype appeared a few times. J is TRBJ2-7 and V is TRBV29-1, with TRBD1 matching 9 bases. The CDR3 totals 13 residues. Germline CDR1 reads SQVTM; CDR2 reads ANQGSEA. With 7 bases clipped from V and 6 bases from J, the junction kept 10 bases outside the gene matches. CDR3 sequence: CSARTGGWGEQYF. DNA of the CDR3: TGCAGCGCCAGAACAGGGGGCTGGGGCGAGCAGTACTTC.

This clonotype has at least ten counts. The chain joins TRBV6-1 to TRBJ1-2, with D possibly matching TRBD1 (6 bases). CDR1 and CDR2 (germline): MNHNS, SASEGT. With 8 bases removed from V and 0 bases from J, the gap between germline ends came to 16 bases. The CDR3 runs to 15 residues. CDR3 loop: CASGGRGSSNYGYTF. The CDR3 DNA reads as TGTGCCAGCGGGGGCAGGGGCTCCTCTAACTATGGCTACACCTTC.

This clonotype was seen repeatedly, ten times or more. CDR3 nucleotides: TGTGCCAGCAGCTTGGATTTGGGATCGGGACGATCCTACGAGCAGTACTTC. Amino acid sequence: CASSLDLGSGRSYEQYF. V usage is TRBV5-4 and J usage is TRBJ2-7; D might be TRBD1 or TRBD2, each matching 5 bases. The CDR3 sequence is 17 residues long. The V end lost 0 bases, the J end lost 1 base, and 17 bases lay between the germline ends. From germline, CDR1 is SGHNT and CDR2 YYREEE (reference sequence).

The gene calls are TRBV9 and TRBJ1-5; D gene uncertain. The length of the CDR3 is 13 residues. Germline CDR1 SGDLS, CDR2 YYNGEE. The V end lost 0 bases, the J end lost 3 bases, and 4 bases lay between the germline ends. The CDR3: CASSVDTNQPQHF. The CDR3 bases are TGTGCCAGCAGCGTAGATACCAATCAGCCCCAGCATTTT. The variable domain in full, completed from reference TRBV9 and TRBJ1-5, reads DSGVTQTPKHLITATGQRVTLRCSPRSGDLSVYWYQQSLDQGLQFLIQYYNGEERAKGNILERFSAQQFPDLHSELNLSSLELGDSALYFCASSVDTNQPQHFGDGTRLSIL.

This clonotype has ten or more counts. The chain carries TRBV7-9 and TRBJ1-2, with 9 bases identical to TRBD1. The junction had 3 bases not matched to a gene; V was cut back by 5 bases and J by 8 bases. The CDR3 sequence is 12 residues long. Germline CDR1 and CDR2: SEHNR and FQNEAQ (reference sequence). The CDR3 bases are TGTGCCAGCAGCATGACAGGGGGAGGCTACACCTTC. Its translation: CASSMTGGGYTF.

This clonotype was found many times. The chain uses TRBV6-2 or TRBV6-3 and TRBJ2-7; perhaps D is TRBD1 or TRBD2 (5 bases each). The V gene's germline CDR1 is MNHEY and CDR2 SVGEGT. V was cut by 6 bases and J by 5 bases, with 20 bases left in between. The CDR3 is 15 residues long. The CDR3 bases are TGTGCCAGCAGCCCACGGGGCTTGGCTAGGGACGAGCAGTACTTC. This encodes CASSPRGLARDEQYF.

The chain uses TRBV4-2 and TRBJ1-3; TRBD1 aligns across 8 bases. This CDR3 comprises 21 residues. Trimming took 1 base from V and 0 from J; bases not matched to a gene: 17. In germline, CDR1 is LGHNA, CDR2 YNFKEQ. DNA of the CDR3: TGTGCCAGCAGCCAAGCAGGGGGGCTGGCGGGACAGGTTGGCTCTGGAAACACCATATATTTT. This encodes CASSQAGGLAGQVGSGNTIYF.

This rearrangement joins TRBV7-2 to TRBJ1-6; weak D call: TRBD1 (5 bases). This CDR3 is 15 amino acids long. Trimming removed 5 bases from V and 1 base from J, with 9 bases in between. Germline CDR1 SGHTA, CDR2 FQGNSA. CDR3 protein: CASSPQGSYNSPLHF. The CDR3 bases are TGTGCCAGCAGCCCCCAGGGTTCCTATAATTCACCCCTCCACTTT. The variable domain in full, with the rest retrieved from reference TRBV7-2 and TRBJ1-6, is GAGVSQSPSNKVTEKGKDVELRCDPISGHTALYWYRQSLGQGLEFLIYFQGNSAPDKSGLPSDRFSAERTGGSVSTLTIQRTQQEDSAVYLCASSPQGSYNSPLHFGNGTRLTVT.

In this sample, this clonotype turned up many times. The J gene is TRBJ2-7, the V gene TRBV27; D could derive from TRBD1 or TRBD2 (5 bases each). Germline CDR1 is MNHEY and CDR2 is SMNVEV (reference sequence). The CDR3 contains 14 residues. V lost 3 bases to trimming and J lost 2 bases, with 11 bases between them. This chain's CDR3 is CASSFQGATYEQYF. Written as DNA, the CDR3 is TGTGCCAGCAGTTTTCAGGGAGCTACCTACGAGCAGTACTTC.

This clonotype was recorded many times. This sequence joins TRBV4-2 and TRBJ2-5; TRBD2 matches 7 bases. This CDR3 is built from 16 residues. After removal of 1 base from V and 0 bases from J, the junction contained 5 bases not matched to a gene. The V gene's germline CDR1 is LGHNA and CDR2 YNFKEQ. CDR3 in amino acids: CASSQGSGGDQETQYF. CDR3 nucleotides: TGTGCCAGCAGCCAAGGCAGTGGGGGGGACCAAGAGACCCAGTACTTC.